A single sample gave rise to the 4 T cell receptor beta chains below, sequenced in a study of T cell changes during pregnancy in multiple sclerosis (dated by TCRdb to the late 2010s). Receptor amplification or capture employed the immunoSEQ multiplex PCR assay. TCRdb stores this immuneACCESS table with in-frame sequences only. Part of the clones is absent; in the studies checked, under half of the shortfall reflects unresolved V genes, and no reason is known for the rest. Within this sample are under 60,000 clones, with 85% to 95% of them counted one time only. Of the sample, roughly 0.23% falls within the top ten clones. Specimen: CD4+ T cells from peripheral blood mononuclear cells, collected in the third trimester of pregnancy. The receptor source for this set is a female donor with multiple sclerosis, enrolled in a pregnancy study.

A single count supports this clone. The rearrangement uses TRBV18 and TRBJ2-2, with a possible D match to TRBD1 (6 bases). Between the trimmed V and J ends, which lost 3 bases and 1 base, there was a span of 12 bases. Germline CDR1 reads KGHSH; CDR2 reads LQKENI. This CDR3 comprises 16 residues. Here the CDR3 DNA reads TGTGCCAGCTCACCGTTCGGGACATTGAACACCGGGGAGCTGTTTTTT. Translating gives CASSPFGTLNTGELFF.

This chain joins TRBV4-1 and TRBJ1-4, with a possible D match to TRBD1 (6 bases). The CDR3 spans 16 residues. Per germline, CDR1 MGHRA and CDR2 YSYEKL. V was trimmed by 0 bases and J by 8 bases, leaving 16 bases between them. CDR3 bases: TGCGCCAGCAGCCAAGATCCCAGGGGCATGAGAGAAAAACTGTTTTTT. Residues: CASSQDPRGMREKLFF.

The CDR3 spells CASSLAGGRGQFF. The CDR3 coding sequence is TGTGCCAGCAGCTTAGCAGGCGGGAGAGGGCAGTTCTTC. The chain links TRBV7-3 to TRBJ2-1; 7 nucleotides match TRBD2. The CDR3 sequence is 13 residues long. Germline CDR1 and CDR2: SGHTA and FQGTGA. The V and J ends lost 2 bases and 12 bases, in that order; junction bases with no gene match: 7.

The rearrangement uses TRBV2 and TRBJ1-4, with D unclear. CDR1 and CDR2 from the germline V gene are SNHLY and FYNNEI. This CDR3 region has 15 residues. Between the trimmed V and J ends, which lost 2 bases and 8 bases, there was a span of 15 bases. The CDR3 sequence: CASSELRLQKEKLFF. CDR3 coding DNA: TGTGCCAGCAGTGAACTAAGACTCCAAAAGGAAAAACTGTTTTTT.